This is a list of T cell receptor beta chains from one sample in a study of T-cell reconstitution after alpha-beta-depleted transplantation in children. TCRdb ran MiXCR on the PCR reads and lists one entry per CDR3 protein. The data contain about 240,000 distinct CDR3 sequences, roughly 26% of them singletons. The source material was PBMCs, sampled before TCRalphabeta/CD19-depleted stem cell transplant. The receptors come from a girl aged 2 to 9 with Fanconi anemia, due to receive a stem cell transplant. The CDR3 runs from the conserved cysteine through the conserved F or W. Each record gives: J gene, V gene, CDR3 protein.

>TRBJ2-7|TRBV7-6
CASSLRTGSNHEQYF
>TRBJ2-7|TRBV7-6
CASSLGREGEQYF
>TRBJ2-7|TRBV20-1
CSATTSGGEYF
>TRBJ2-7|TRBV11-2
CASSLTGGLVSYEQYF
>TRBJ2-7|TRBV11-2
CASSLAGGQRVEQYF
>TRBJ2-5|TRBV12-3/TRBV12-4
CASSPNEETQYF
>TRBJ1-2|TRBV20-1
CSESNREGYGYTF
>TRBJ1-1|TRBV29-1
CSVAIGANTEAFF
>TRBJ1-5|TRBV6-5
CASSYPETGDAYNQPQHF
>TRBJ1-2|TRBV6-1
CASRTGQGNYGYTF
>TRBJ1-5|TRBV21-1
CASSSQIRAGQPQHF
>TRBJ1-2|TRBV6-5
CASSYAAGGPLTRGYTF
>TRBJ2-7|TRBV12-3/TRBV12-4
CASRESRSSYEQYF
>TRBJ2-5|TRBV12-3/TRBV12-4
CASSFAPGSGGETQYF
>TRBJ1-2|TRBV29-1
CSVESGNYGYTF
>TRBJ2-7|TRBV20-1
CSSGLAGGNGYEQYF
>TRBJ1-5|TRBV27
CASRSRQINQPQHF
>TRBJ2-7|TRBV20-1
CSAQQAPGRHEQYF
>TRBJ2-6|TRBV7-9
CASSLEETGANVLTF
>TRBJ1-1|TRBV20-1
CSASVQHTEAFF